This entry features one T cell receptor beta chain sequence. This sample stems from a study of control samples from healthy donors and cancer patients. Assay: immunoSEQ multiplex PCR; the TCRdb copy retains only in-frame clones and omits some. The data hold roughly 120,000 clones, with about 93% observed a single time. The TCR sequence derives from a man younger than 40 in good health. The sequencing input was blood.

The CDR3 is CASSPDLDGQPQHF. The CDR3 DNA follows: TGCGCCAGCAGTCCGGACCTGGATGGTCAGCCCCAGCATTTT. The genes are TRBV10-2 and TRBJ1-5, with no clear D. With 5 bases removed from V and 6 bases from J, the gap between germline ends came to 14 bases. The CDR3 covers 14 residues. Germline-derived CDR1 and CDR2 are WSHSY and SAAADI.